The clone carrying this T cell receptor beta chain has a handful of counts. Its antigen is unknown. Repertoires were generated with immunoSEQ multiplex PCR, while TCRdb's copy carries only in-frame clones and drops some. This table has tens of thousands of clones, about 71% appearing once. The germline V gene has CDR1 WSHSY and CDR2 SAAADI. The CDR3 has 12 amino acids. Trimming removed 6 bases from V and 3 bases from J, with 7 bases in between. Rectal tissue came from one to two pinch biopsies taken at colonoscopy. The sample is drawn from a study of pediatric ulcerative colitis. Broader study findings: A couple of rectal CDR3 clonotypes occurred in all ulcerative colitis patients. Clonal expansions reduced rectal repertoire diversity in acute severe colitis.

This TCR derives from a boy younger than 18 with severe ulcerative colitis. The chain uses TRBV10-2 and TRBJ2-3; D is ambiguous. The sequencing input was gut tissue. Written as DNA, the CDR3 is TGCGCCAGCAGGCAAGGAACAGATACGCAGTATTTT. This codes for CASRQGTDTQYF.